One TCR beta chain is described in this entry. Assay used: immunoSEQ multiplex PCR; TCRdb lists only in-frame clones, some missing. The sample includes some 100,000 clones, about 90% of them seen just once. This entry belongs to a study of blood T cell repertoires in COVID-19. This CDR3 is built from 13 residues. The germline gives CDR1 MDHEN, CDR2 SYDVKM. Trimming left V 10 bases short and J 0 bases short, with 12 bases between. Sequencing was carried out using peripheral blood. This TCR derives from a man aged 50-59 years with acute or convalescent COVID-19. The chain uses TRBV28 and TRBJ1-1, with TRBD1 as a possible D gene (6 bases). CDR3: CATQGHMNTEAFF. The CDR3 nucleotides are TGTGCCACCCAGGGACATATGAACACTGAAGCTTTCTTT.